This T cell receptor beta chain was recorded in a study of shared clonotypes between healthy human individuals. Assay used: immunoSEQ multiplex PCR; TCRdb lists only in-frame clones, some missing. The sample lists over 2 million clones, 90% to 95% occurring once. CD4+ cells underwent separation, giving CD45RA+ naive and CD45RA-negative memory subsets. The germline V gene has CDR1 GTSNPN and CDR2 SVGIG (reference sequence). V lost 2 bases and J 8 bases, leaving 7 bases between the germline ends. The CDR3 runs to 12 residues. The sequenced sample consisted of naive CD4+ T cells sorted from blood. Subset reported: CD45RA+ positively selected. V usage is TRBV30 and J usage is TRBJ1-6; D gene ambiguous. The origin of this receptor is a young man in good health. The DNA for the CDR3 is TGTGCCTGGAGTACCGGACATTCACCCCTCCACTTT. Translation gives CAWSTGHSPLHF.